These 6 T cell receptor beta chains share one sample of origin, sequenced in a study of regulatory T cells in long-lasting Graves disease. Time point described: newly diagnosed GD, antithyroid drugs for less than 3 months. The TCR library was made from RNA that had been extracted from PBMCs in TRIzol. In building TCR beta libraries, iRepertoire HTBI primers were used together with Arm-PCR of CDR3 regions. Via MiXCR, TCRdb re-called the multiplex PCR reads, giving one row per CDR3 protein. Among 400,000 to 650,000 distinct CDR3 sequences listed, roughly 16% were seen once. This same sample was also taken into another study, of T cells in Graves' hyperthyroidism and ophthalmopathy.

The sequencing used peripheral blood mononuclear cells (PBMCs), collected at new diagnosis, from a patient treated with antithyroid drugs. The receptors shown here come from a woman aged 35-65 years with Graves disease.

Only a few counts were recorded for this clonotype. The rearrangement links TRBV6-2 or TRBV6-3 to TRBJ1-2, with D perhaps matching TRBD1 (5 bases). Trimming stripped 1 base from V and 8 bases from J, with 8 bases between. There are 12 residues in the CDR3. Germline V gene lookup returns CDR1 MNHEY and CDR2 SVGEGT. The CDR3 reads CASSYWGGGYTF. The CDR3 region has the DNA TGTGCCAGCAGTTACTGGGGCGGCGGCTACACCTTC.

This clonotype turned up a few times. The rearrangement uses TRBV5-1 and TRBJ2-5; D remains unclear. CDR3 size: 13 residues. V shed 7 bases and J shed 5 bases, with 15 bases lying between them. Germline CDR1 reads SGHRS; CDR2 reads YFSETQ. In DNA, the CDR3 is TGCGCCAGCTCGGACCTGGCAAAGGAGACCCAGTACTTC. It specifies CASSDLAKETQYF.

There are a few counts of this clonotype. The chain recombines TRBV4-1 with TRBJ2-1; 8 bases agree with TRBD1. Germline trimming cut 5 bases from V and 2 bases from J; bases unmatched to any gene: 5. The germline V gene encodes CDR1 MGHRA and CDR2 YSYEKL. This CDR3 comprises 15 residues. This CDR3 reads CASSKTGVTYNEQFF. The CDR3 DNA reads as TGCGCCAGCAGCAAGACAGGGGTAACCTACAATGAGCAGTTCTTC.

This clonotype was seen ten or more times. The V call is TRBV12-3 or TRBV12-4, the J call TRBJ1-1; D is possibly TRBD1 (6 bases). The CDR3 contains 13 residues. Trimming left V 6 bases short and J 3 bases short, with 11 bases between. Written as DNA, the CDR3 is TGTGCCAGCAGACCGGGACACTACACTGAAGCTTTCTTT. It codes for CASRPGHYTEAFF.

This clonotype was counted many times. The chain uses TRBV11-2 and TRBJ2-7; tentative D call: TRBD1 (6 bases). The CDR3 consists of 16 residues. Trimming left V 0 bases short and J 5 bases short, with 17 bases between. CDR1 SGHAT and CDR2 FQNNGV come from the germline V gene. For the CDR3, the DNA is TGTGCCAGCAGCTTAGAGAGACAGGTTGGGTTCAACGAGCAGTACTTC. Translation: CASSLERQVGFNEQYF.

The table lists this clonotype with many counts. This chain connects TRBV2 to TRBJ1-1; D unresolved. Germline V gene sequence: CDR1 SNHLY, CDR2 FYNNEI. This CDR3 is 12 amino acids long. The V end lost 7 bases, the J end lost 2 bases, and 8 bases lay between the germline ends. The DNA of the CDR3 is TGTGCCAGCAACGCAGGAAACACTGAAGCTTTCTTT. It is translated as CASNAGNTEAFF.